Presented here are 21 T cell receptor beta chains from one specimen sequenced in a study of blood T cell repertoires in COVID-19. Only in-frame clones appear in the TCRdb table, and some are missing; sequencing was by immunoSEQ multiplex PCR. The sample lists 200,000 to 250,000 clones; about 90% were seen once. Sequencing was carried out using PBMCs or T cells enriched from blood (not recorded which). These receptors were taken from a man between 25 and 39 years old who had recovered from COVID-19.

The chain links TRBV4-2 to TRBJ1-1; D unresolved. V lost 0 bases and J 1 base, leaving 12 bases between the germline ends. Per the germline V gene, CDR1 is LGHNA and CDR2 is YNFKEQ. The CDR3 has 16 residues. CDR3 bases: TGTGCCAGCAGCCAAGATCAGGTGGGCTGGAACACTGAAGCTTTCTTT. It yields the protein CASSQDQVGWNTEAFF.

The chain joins TRBV7-8 to TRBJ2-3, with D unclear. There are 17 residues in the CDR3. CDR1 SGHVS and CDR2 FQNEAQ come from the germline V gene. The ends were cut back, 5 bases at V and 1 base at J, with 19 bases in the middle. CDR3 coding DNA: TGTGCCAGCAGCCCCAGGTTAGAGTCCCACCGCACAGATACGCAGTATTTT. It encodes CASSPRLESHRTDTQYF.

This clone came up once. The V and J genes are TRBV28 and TRBJ1-5, with a weak D call TRBD1 (6 bases). Germline V gene sequence: CDR1 MDHEN, CDR2 SYDVKM. V lost 10 bases and J 1 base, leaving 14 bases between the germline ends. The CDR3 runs to 14 residues. The CDR3 DNA follows: TGTGCCACCAACGGTGGGACAAGCAATCAGCCCCAGCATTTT. Translating it yields CATNGGTSNQPQHF.

The chain recombines TRBV7-9 with TRBJ2-7; TRBD1 matches at 9 bases. The V segment lost 6 bases and the J segment 3 bases; nucleotides outside the gene matches: 9. The CDR3 covers 15 residues. Germline lookup yields CDR1 SEHNR and CDR2 FQNEAQ (reference sequence). The CDR3 spells CASSSDRGPFYEQYF. The CDR3 nucleotides read TGTGCCAGCAGTTCGGACAGGGGCCCCTTCTACGAGCAGTACTTC.

The V gene is TRBV20-1, the J gene TRBJ1-4, with D possibly being TRBD1 (5 bases). The CDR3 totals 14 residues. Between the trimmed V and J ends, which lost 3 bases and 6 bases, there was a span of 14 bases. Germline V CDR1 and CDR2: DFQATT, SNEGSKA (reference sequence). The CDR3 here is CSASGAGPDEKLFF. The CDR3 nucleotides are TGCAGTGCTAGTGGGGCGGGCCCTGATGAAAAACTGTTTTTT.

V and J are TRBV7-8 and TRBJ2-7, with D perhaps TRBD1 (5 bases). The CDR3 consists of 15 residues. The germline gives CDR1 SGHVS, CDR2 FQNEAQ. V lost 5 bases and J lost 3, with 17 bases in between. The CDR3 sequence is CASSQPLQAGYEQYF. CDR3 in DNA: TGTGCCAGCAGCCAACCTCTACAGGCAGGCTACGAGCAGTACTTC.

The chain carries TRBV6-5 and TRBJ1-5, with TRBD1 identical over 8 bases. This CDR3 comprises 15 residues. Germline lookup yields CDR1 MNHEY and CDR2 SVGAGI. After removal of 5 bases from V and 0 bases from J, the junction contained 3 bases not matched to a gene. The CDR3 here is CASSMGQVSNQPQHF. The CDR3, as DNA: TGTGCCAGCAGTATGGGACAGGTTAGCAATCAGCCCCAGCATTTT.

CDR3: CASRPIPNSNQPQHF. CDR3 sequence (DNA): TGTGCCAGCAGGCCTATCCCCAATAGCAATCAGCCCCAGCATTTT. The chain uses TRBV28 and TRBJ1-5, with no clear D. CDR1 and CDR2 (germline): MDHEN, SYDVKM. The V end lost 6 bases, the J end lost 0 bases, and 12 bases lay between the germline ends. The CDR3 is made up of 15 amino acids.

The chain employs TRBV15 and TRBJ1-1, with 10 bases fitting TRBD1. The CDR3 sequence is 17 residues long. The ends lost 2 bases at V and 1 base at J; junction bases unmatched: 7. Per the germline V gene, CDR1 is LNHNV and CDR2 is YYDKDF (reference sequence). The DNA for the CDR3 is TGTGCCACCAGCAGAACGACAGGGGGCAGATCGAACACTGAAGCTTTCTTT. It translates to CATSRTTGGRSNTEAFF.

This clone was detected once. The chain employs TRBV23-1 and TRBJ2-1; 9 bases line up with TRBD2. TRBV23-1 is reported as an ORF; its role is uncertain. The CDR3 spans 19 residues. V lost 0 bases and J lost 5; bases outside the gene matches: 14. The CDR3 spells CASSQSELAGASGNNEQFF. Written as DNA, the CDR3 is TGCGCCAGCAGTCAATCGGAATTAGCGGGGGCCTCTGGGAACAATGAGCAGTTCTTC.

The genes are TRBV7-2 and TRBJ2-1; possible D gene TRBD2, 7 bases. The germline V gene has CDR1 SGHTA and CDR2 FQGNSA. This CDR3 is 15 amino acids long. Trimming stripped 5 bases from V and 4 bases from J, with 15 bases between. CDR3: CASSQGLAEYNEQFF. The CDR3, as DNA: TGTGCCAGCAGCCAGGGGCTAGCGGAATACAATGAGCAGTTCTTC.

The CDR3 protein is CASSGRLAGAYEQYF. The CDR3 DNA reads as TGTGCCAGCAGCGGGAGACTAGCGGGAGCGTACGAGCAGTACTTC. The J gene is TRBJ2-7, the V gene TRBV3-1 (or the pseudogene TRBV3-2); 12 bases map to TRBD2. The CDR3 contains 15 residues. CDR1 LGHDT and CDR2 YNNKEL come from the germline V gene (reference sequence). V lost 5 bases to trimming and J lost 4 bases; unmatched junction nucleotides: 6.

The chain combines TRBV7-2 with TRBJ2-2; TRBD2 matches 8 bases. Germline CDR1 SGHTA, CDR2 FQGNSA. V lost 2 bases, J lost 4 bases, and 3 bases stayed unmatched. The CDR3 runs to 15 residues. The CDR3 sequence: CASSLRGGPTGELFF. CDR3 coding DNA: TGTGCCAGCAGCTTACGGGGGGGCCCCACCGGGGAGCTGTTTTTT.

This clone was seen once. The chain combines TRBV11-1 with TRBJ1-2, with D possibly matching TRBD1 (6 bases). V dropped 0 bases and J dropped 3 bases, with 8 bases sitting between them. Germline-derived CDR1 and CDR2 are SGHAT and FQDESV (reference sequence). This CDR3 comprises 14 residues. This CDR3 is CASSLAAGDYGYTF. CDR3 nucleotide sequence: TGTGCCAGCAGCTTAGCGGCAGGGGACTATGGCTACACCTTC.

V usage is TRBV5-1 and J usage is TRBJ2-1; 8 positions match TRBD1. V lost 0 bases, J lost 6 bases, and 8 bases stayed unmatched. Per germline, CDR1 SGHRS and CDR2 YFSETQ. This CDR3 comprises 16 residues. The CDR3 DNA follows: TGCGCCAGCAGCTTGGCCGTTTGGACAGGGTCCAATGAGCAGTTCTTC. This sequence encodes CASSLAVWTGSNEQFF.

The chain combines TRBV7-2 with TRBJ2-7; perhaps TRBD1 as D (6 bases). CDR1 and CDR2 (germline): SGHTA, FQGNSA. The V end lost 3 bases, the J end lost 5 bases, and 14 bases lay between the germline ends. The CDR3 has 14 amino acids. The CDR3 sequence: CASSFLTQGNEQYF. For the CDR3, the DNA is TGTGCCAGCAGCTTCCTAACACAGGGAAACGAGCAGTACTTC.

The chain recombines TRBV11-3 with TRBJ2-3; 14 bases align to TRBD2. J was trimmed by 5 bases and V by 5 bases; bases with no gene match: 6. The CDR3 contains 16 residues. The germline gives CDR1 SGHNT, CDR2 YENEEA. The CDR3: CASSGGTSGSLDTQYF. The CDR3 DNA reads as TGTGCCAGCAGCGGCGGGACTAGCGGGAGTTTAGATACGCAGTATTTT.

V usage is TRBV29-1 and J usage is TRBJ1-1; D gene unclear. Germline V gives CDR1 SQVTM, CDR2 ANQGSEA. The CDR3 sequence is 10 residues long. V was pared by 7 bases and J by 0 bases, with 3 bases between. CDR3 bases: TGCAGCGGAGTGAACACTGAAGCTTTCTTT. It specifies CSGVNTEAFF. Full variable domain (rest looked up from reference TRBV29-1 and TRBJ1-1): SAVISQKPSRDICQRGTSLTIQCQVDSQVTMMFWYRQQPGQSLTLIATANQGSEATYESGFVIDKFPISRPNLTFSTLTVSNMSPEDSSIYLCSGVNTEAFFGQGTRLTVV.

The chain uses TRBV7-8 and TRBJ1-3; 7 positions agree with TRBD1. Germline V CDR1 and CDR2: SGHVS, FQNEAQ. This CDR3 contains 17 residues. With 5 bases clipped from V and 5 bases from J, the junction kept 15 bases outside the gene matches. CDR3 in DNA: TGTGCCAGCAGCCAACAAACACCCGGGACAGTTCGAAACACCATATATTTT. Protein product: CASSQQTPGTVRNTIYF.

This clone occurred a few times. The V gene is TRBV11-2, the J gene TRBJ2-2; D is undetermined. The CDR3 has 14 amino acids. Germline V gene sequence: CDR1 SGHAT, CDR2 FQNNGV. V lost 0 bases, J lost 5 bases, and 7 bases lay in between. CDR3: CASSLDLLTGELFF. The CDR3 DNA reads as TGTGCCAGCAGCTTAGACCTCCTGACCGGGGAGCTGTTTTTT.

V and J are TRBV6-1 and TRBJ1-5, with D possibly being TRBD1 (6 bases). The length of the CDR3 is 16 residues. Germline-derived CDR1 and CDR2 are MNHNS and SASEGT. V was shortened by 3 bases and J by 3 bases, with 15 bases between the two germline ends. The CDR3 DNA is TGTGCCAGCAGTGATCTTAGCAGGGGCAACAATCAGCCCCAGCATTTT. It is translated as CASSDLSRGNNQPQHF.